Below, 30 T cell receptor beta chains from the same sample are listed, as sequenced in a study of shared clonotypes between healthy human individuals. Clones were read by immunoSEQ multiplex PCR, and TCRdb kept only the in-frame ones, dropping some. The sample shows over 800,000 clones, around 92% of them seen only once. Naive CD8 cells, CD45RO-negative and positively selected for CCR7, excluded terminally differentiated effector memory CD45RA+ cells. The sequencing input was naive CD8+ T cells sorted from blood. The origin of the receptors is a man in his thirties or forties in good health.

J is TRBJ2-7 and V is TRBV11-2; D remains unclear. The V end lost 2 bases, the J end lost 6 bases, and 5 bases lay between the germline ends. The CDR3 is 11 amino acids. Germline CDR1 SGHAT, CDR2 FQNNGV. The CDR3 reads CASSLTGEQYF. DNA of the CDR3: TGTGCCAGCAGCTTAACGGGCGAGCAGTACTTC.

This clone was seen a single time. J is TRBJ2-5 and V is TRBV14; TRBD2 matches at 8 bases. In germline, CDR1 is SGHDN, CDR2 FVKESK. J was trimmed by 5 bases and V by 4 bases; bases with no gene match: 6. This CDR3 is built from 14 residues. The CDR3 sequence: CASSPLTSAETQYF. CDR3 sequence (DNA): TGTGCCAGCAGCCCATTGACTAGCGCGGAGACCCAGTACTTC.

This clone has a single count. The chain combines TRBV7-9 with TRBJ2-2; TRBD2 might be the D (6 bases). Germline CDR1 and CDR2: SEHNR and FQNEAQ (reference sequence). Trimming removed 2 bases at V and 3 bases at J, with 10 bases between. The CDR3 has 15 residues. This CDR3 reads CASSLLGSDTGELFF. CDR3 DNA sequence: TGTGCCAGCAGCTTACTCGGGAGTGACACCGGGGAGCTGTTTTTT.

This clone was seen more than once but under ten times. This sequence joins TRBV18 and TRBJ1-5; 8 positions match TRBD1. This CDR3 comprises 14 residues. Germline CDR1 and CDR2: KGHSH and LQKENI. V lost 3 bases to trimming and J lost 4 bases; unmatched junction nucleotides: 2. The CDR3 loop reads CASSPTGANQPQHF. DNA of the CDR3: TGTGCCAGCTCACCGACAGGGGCAAATCAGCCCCAGCATTTT.

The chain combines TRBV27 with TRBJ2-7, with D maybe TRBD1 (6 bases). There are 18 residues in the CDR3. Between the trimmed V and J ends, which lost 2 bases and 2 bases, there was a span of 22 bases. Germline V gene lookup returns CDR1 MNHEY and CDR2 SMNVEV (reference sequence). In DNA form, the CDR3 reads TGTGCCAGCAGTTTACAGGGACACGTAAGTGAGGGTGCCTACGAGCAGTACTTC. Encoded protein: CASSLQGHVSEGAYEQYF.

DNA of the CDR3: TGCGCCAGCAGTGACGTGTACTGGCAGTATTTT. Its translation is CASSDVYWQYF. V gene TRBV10-2 combines with J gene TRBJ2-3; D is undetermined. Germline loops: CDR1 WSHSY, CDR2 SAAADI. Trimming shortened V by 3 bases and J by 11 bases, and 9 bases separated the two germline ends. This CDR3 spans 11 amino acids.

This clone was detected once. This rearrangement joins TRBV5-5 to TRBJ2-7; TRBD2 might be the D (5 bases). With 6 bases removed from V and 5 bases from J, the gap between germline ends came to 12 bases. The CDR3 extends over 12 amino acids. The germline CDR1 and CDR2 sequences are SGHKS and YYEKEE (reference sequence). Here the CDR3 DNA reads TGTGCCAGCACCCTAGCCCAGAACGAGCAGTACTTC. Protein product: CASTLAQNEQYF.

The CDR3 DNA follows: TGCAGCGTTGAGTGGTCGACTAGCGGCCTACCCGACACAGATACGCAGTATTTT. Its protein is CSVEWSTSGLPDTDTQYF. The V gene is TRBV29-1, the J gene TRBJ2-3, with 9 bases that match TRBD2. CDR3 length: 18 residues. V shed 3 bases and J 2 bases; nucleotides not matched to a gene: 15. Germline assignment: CDR1 SQVTM and CDR2 ANQGSEA.

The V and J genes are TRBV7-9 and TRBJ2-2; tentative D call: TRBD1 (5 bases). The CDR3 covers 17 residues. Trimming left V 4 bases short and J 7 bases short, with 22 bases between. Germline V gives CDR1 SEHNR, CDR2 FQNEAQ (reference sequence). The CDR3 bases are TGTGCCAGCAGCTCTTCCAGGGCCGATATCAACGGCGGGGAGCTGTTTTTT. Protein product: CASSSSRADINGGELFF.

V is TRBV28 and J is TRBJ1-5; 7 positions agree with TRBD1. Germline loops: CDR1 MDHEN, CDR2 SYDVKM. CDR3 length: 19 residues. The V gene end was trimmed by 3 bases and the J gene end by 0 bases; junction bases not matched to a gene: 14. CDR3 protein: CASSFLGQQESFSNQPQHF. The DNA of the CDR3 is TGTGCCAGCAGTTTTTTGGGACAGCAGGAGTCGTTTAGCAATCAGCCCCAGCATTTT.

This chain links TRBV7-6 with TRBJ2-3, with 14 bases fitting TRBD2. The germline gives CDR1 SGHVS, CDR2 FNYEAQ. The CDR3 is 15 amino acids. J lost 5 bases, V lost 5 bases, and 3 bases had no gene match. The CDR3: CASSGTSGRVDTQYF. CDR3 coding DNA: TGTGCCAGCAGCGGGACTAGCGGGAGAGTAGATACGCAGTATTTT.

The CDR3 DNA reads as TGTGCCAGCAGGACAGGGGGCGCGAACACCGGGGAGCTGTTTTTT. This gives the protein CASRTGGANTGELFF. The chain couples TRBV2 to TRBJ2-2; 10 bases line up with TRBD1. The CDR3 is made up of 15 amino acids. The germline CDR1 and CDR2 sequences are SNHLY and FYNNEI. The trim removed 6 bases at V and 0 bases at J, leaving 1 base unmatched. The whole variable domain, remainder taken from reference TRBV2 and TRBJ2-2, is EPEVTQTPSHQVTQMGQEVILRCVPISNHLYFYWYRQILGQKVEFLVSFYNNEISEKSEIFDDQFSVERPDGSNFTLKIRSTKLEDSAMYFCASRTGGANTGELFFGEGSRLTVL.

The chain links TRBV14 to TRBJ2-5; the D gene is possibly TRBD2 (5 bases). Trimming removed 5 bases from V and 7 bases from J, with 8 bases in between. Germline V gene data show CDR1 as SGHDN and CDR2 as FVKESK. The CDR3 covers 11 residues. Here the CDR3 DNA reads TGTGCCAGCAGCAATGGAGGGACCCAGTACTTC. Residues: CASSNGGTQYF.

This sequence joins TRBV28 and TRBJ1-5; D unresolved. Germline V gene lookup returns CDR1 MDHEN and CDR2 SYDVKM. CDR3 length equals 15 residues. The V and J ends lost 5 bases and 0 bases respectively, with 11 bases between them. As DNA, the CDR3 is TGTGCCAGCAGTCAGACACTGCATAGCAATCAGCCCCAGCATTTT. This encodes CASSQTLHSNQPQHF. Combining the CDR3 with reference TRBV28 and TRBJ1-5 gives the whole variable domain DVKVTQSSRYLVKRTGEKVFLECVQDMDHENMFWYRQDPGLGLRLIYFSYDVKMKEKGDIPEGYSVSREKKERFSLILESASTNQTSMYLCASSQTLHSNQPQHFGDGTRLSIL.

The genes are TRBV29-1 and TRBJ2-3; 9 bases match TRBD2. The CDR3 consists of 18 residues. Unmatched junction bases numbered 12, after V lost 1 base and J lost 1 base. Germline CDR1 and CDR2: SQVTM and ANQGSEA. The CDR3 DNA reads TGCAGCGTTGAAGCGGTAGCGGGGGCGTTTGGTCGCACAGATACGCAGTATTTT. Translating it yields CSVEAVAGAFGRTDTQYF.

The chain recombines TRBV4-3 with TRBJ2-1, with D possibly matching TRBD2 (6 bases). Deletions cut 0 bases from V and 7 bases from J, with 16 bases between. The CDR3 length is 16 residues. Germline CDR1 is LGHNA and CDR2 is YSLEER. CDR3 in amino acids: CASSQDQWASVNEQFF. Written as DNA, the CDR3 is TGCGCCAGCAGCCAAGATCAATGGGCTAGCGTTAATGAGCAGTTCTTC.

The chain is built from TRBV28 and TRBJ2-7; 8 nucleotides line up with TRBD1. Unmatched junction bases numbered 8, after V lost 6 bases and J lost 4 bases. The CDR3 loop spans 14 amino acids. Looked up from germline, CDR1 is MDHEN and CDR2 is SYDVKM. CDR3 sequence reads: CASSLGTGYYEQYF. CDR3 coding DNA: TGTGCCAGCAGCCTTGGGACAGGTTATTACGAGCAGTACTTC.

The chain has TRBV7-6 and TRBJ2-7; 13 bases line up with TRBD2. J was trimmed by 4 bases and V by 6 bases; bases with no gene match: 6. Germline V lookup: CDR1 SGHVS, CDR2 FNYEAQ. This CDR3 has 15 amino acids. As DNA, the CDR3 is TGTGCCAGCAGTTTGCGGACTAGCGGGAGTTACGAGCAGTACTTC. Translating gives CASSLRTSGSYEQYF.

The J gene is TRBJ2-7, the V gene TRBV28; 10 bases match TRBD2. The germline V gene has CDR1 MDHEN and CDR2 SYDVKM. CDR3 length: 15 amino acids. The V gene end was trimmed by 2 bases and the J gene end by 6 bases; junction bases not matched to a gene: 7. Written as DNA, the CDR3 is TGTGCCAGCAGTTTACTAGCGGGAGATTTTGGCGAGCAGTACTTC. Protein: CASSLLAGDFGEQYF.

The CDR3 nucleotides read TGTGCCAGCAGCTTAGCTGAGGGCTACGAGCAGTACTTC. Its protein product is CASSLAEGYEQYF. The V call is TRBV7-9, the J call TRBJ2-7, with D possibly matching TRBD2 (5 bases). The germline CDR1 and CDR2 sequences are SEHNR and FQNEAQ (reference sequence). The V and J ends lost 0 bases and 3 bases respectively, with 6 bases between them. This CDR3 spans 13 amino acids.

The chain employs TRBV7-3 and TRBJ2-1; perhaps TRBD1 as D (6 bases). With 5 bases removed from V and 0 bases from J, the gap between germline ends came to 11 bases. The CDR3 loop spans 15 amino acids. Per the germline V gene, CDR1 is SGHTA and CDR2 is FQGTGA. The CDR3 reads CASSTGHPSYNEQFF. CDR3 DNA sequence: TGTGCCAGCAGCACGGGACACCCCTCCTACAATGAGCAGTTCTTC.

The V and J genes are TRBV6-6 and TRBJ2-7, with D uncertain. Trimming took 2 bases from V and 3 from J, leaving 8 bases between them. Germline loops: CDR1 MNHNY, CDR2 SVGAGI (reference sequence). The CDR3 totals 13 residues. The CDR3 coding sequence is TGTGCCAGCAGTTACATGCCAGGCTACGAGCAGTACTTC. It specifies CASSYMPGYEQYF.

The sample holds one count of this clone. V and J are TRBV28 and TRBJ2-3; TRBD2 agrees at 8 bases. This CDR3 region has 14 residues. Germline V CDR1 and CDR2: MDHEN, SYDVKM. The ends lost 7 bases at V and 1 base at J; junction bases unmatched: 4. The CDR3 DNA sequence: TGTGCCAGCATTACTAGCGGACGCACAGATACGCAGTATTTT. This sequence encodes CASITSGRTDTQYF.

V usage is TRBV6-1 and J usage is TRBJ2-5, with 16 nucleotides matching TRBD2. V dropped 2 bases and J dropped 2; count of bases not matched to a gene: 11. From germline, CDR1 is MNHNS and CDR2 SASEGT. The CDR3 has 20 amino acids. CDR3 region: CASSEIVAGLAGGGQETQYF. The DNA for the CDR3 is TGTGCCAGCAGTGAAATCGTGGCGGGACTAGCGGGAGGGGGACAAGAGACCCAGTACTTC.

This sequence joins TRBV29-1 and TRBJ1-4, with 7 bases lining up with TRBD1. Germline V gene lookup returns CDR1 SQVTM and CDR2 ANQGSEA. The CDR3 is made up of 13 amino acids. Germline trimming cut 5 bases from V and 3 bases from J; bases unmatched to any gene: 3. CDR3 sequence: CSVQGQSNEKLFF. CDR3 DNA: TGCAGCGTTCAGGGACAGTCTAATGAAAAACTGTTTTTT. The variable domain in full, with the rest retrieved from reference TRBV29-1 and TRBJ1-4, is SAVISQKPSRDICQRGTSLTIQCQVDSQVTMMFWYRQQPGQSLTLIATANQGSEATYESGFVIDKFPISRPNLTFSTLTVSNMSPEDSSIYLCSVQGQSNEKLFFGSGTQLSVL.

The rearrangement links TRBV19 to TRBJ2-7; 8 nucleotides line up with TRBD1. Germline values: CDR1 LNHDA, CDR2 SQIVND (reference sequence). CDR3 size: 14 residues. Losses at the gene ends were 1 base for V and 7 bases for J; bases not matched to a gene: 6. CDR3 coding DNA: TGTGCCAGTAGTATAGGGACAGGGCTTCAAGAGCAGTACTTC. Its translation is CASSIGTGLQEQYF.

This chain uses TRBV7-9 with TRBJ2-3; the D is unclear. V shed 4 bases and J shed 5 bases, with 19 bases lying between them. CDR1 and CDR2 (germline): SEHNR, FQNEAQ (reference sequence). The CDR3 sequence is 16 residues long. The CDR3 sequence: CASSSTSGRLGDTQYF. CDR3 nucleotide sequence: TGTGCCAGCAGCTCCACGTCTGGACGGCTCGGAGATACGCAGTATTTT.

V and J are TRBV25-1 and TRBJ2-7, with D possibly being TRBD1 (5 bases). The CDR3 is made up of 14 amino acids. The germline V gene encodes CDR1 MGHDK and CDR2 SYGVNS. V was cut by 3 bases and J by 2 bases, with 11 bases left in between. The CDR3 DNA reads TGTGCCAGCAGTGACCGACAGTCAACCTACGAGCAGTACTTC. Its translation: CASSDRQSTYEQYF.

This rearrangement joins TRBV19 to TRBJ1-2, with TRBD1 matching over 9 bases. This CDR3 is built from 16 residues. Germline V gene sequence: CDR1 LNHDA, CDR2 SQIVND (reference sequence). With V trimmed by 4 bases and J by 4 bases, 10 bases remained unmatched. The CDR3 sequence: CASSTVDTGGLYGYTF. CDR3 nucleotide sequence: TGTGCCAGTAGTACAGTCGATACAGGGGGCCTCTATGGCTACACCTTC.

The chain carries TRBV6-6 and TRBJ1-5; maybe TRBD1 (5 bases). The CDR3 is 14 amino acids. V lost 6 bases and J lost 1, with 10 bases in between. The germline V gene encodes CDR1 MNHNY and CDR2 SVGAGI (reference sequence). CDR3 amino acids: CASSPGLSNQPQHF. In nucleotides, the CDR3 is TGTGCCAGCAGCCCAGGGTTAAGCAATCAGCCCCAGCATTTT.